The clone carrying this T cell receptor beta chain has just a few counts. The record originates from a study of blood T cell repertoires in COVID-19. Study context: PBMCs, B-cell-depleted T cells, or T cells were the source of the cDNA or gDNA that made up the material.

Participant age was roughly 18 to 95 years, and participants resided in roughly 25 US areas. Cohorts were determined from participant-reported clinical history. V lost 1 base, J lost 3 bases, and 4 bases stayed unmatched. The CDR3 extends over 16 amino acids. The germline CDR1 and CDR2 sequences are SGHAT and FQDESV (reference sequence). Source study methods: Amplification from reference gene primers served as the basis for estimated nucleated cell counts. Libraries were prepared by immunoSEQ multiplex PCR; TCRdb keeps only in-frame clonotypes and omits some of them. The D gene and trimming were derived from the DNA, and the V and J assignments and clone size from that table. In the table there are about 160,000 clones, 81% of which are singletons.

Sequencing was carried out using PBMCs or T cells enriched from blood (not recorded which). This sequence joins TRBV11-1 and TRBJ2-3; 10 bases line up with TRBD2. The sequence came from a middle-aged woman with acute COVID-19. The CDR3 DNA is TGTGCCAGCAGCTTAGTTCCTAGCGGGAGAACAGATACGCAGTATTTT. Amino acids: CASSLVPSGRTDTQYF.